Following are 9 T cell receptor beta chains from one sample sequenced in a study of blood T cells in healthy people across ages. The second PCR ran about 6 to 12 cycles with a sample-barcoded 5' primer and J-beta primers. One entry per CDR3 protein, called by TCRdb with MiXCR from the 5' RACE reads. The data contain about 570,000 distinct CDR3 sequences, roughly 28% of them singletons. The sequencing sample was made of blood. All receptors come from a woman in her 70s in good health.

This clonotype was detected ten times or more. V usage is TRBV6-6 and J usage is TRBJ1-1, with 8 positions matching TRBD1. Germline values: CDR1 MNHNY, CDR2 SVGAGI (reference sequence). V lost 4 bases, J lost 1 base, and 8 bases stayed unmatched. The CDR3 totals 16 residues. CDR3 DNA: TGTGCCAGCAGTTCATACCCGGACAGGGAGAACACTGAAGCTTTCTTT. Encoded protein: CASSSYPDRENTEAFF.

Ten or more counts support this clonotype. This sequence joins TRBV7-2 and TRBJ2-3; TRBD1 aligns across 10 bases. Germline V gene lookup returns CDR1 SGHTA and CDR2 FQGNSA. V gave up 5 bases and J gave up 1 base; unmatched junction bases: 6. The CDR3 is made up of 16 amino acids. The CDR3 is CASSRSGTGGTDTQYF. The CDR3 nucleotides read TGTGCCAGCAGCCGATCCGGGACAGGGGGCACAGATACGCAGTATTTT.

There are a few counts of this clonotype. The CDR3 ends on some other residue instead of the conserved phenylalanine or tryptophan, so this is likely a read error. Here the CDR3 DNA reads TGTGCCAGCAGCCGCGGCCGCTCCCATCAAGAGACCCAGTACCTC. Protein: CASSRGRSHQETQYL. The gene calls are TRBV7-2 and TRBJ2-1; D unclear. The J call could be wrong; TRBJ2-5 is a better fit for the DNA end. The CDR3 length is 15 residues. Germline V gives CDR1 SGHTA, CDR2 FQGNSA.

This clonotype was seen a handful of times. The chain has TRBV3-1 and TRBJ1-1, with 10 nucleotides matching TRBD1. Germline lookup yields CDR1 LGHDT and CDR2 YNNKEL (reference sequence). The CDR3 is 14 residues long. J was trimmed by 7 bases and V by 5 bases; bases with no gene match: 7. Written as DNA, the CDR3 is TGTGCCAGCAGCGCTCGACAGGGGGCGAGTGAAGCTTTCTTT. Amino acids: CASSARQGASEAFF.

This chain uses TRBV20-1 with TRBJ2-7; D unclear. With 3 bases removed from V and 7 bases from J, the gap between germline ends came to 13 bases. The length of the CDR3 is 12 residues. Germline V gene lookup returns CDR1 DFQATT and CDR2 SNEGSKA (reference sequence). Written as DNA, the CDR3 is TGCAGTGCTAGGTCGGGCCGCAGTGAGCAGTACTTC. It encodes CSARSGRSEQYF.

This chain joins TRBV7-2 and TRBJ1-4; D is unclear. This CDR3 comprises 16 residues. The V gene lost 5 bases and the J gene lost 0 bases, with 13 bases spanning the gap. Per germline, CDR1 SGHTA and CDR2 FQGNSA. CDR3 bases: TGTGCCAGCAGCCCCGGACTGGGAGCAACTAATGAAAAACTGTTTTTT. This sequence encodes CASSPGLGATNEKLFF.

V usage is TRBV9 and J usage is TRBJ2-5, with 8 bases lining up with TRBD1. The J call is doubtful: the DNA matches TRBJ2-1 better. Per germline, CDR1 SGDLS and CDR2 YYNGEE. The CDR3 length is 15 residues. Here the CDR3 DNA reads TGTGCCAGCAGCGACTCCAGGGGGCTTGAGAATGAGCAGTTCTTC. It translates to CASSDSRGLENEQFF.

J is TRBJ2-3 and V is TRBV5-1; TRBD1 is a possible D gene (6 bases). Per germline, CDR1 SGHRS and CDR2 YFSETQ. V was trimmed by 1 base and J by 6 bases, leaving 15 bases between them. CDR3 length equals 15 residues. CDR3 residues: CASSLRGNRGDTQYF. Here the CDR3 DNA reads TGCGCCAGCAGCTTGAGGGGGAACAGAGGGGATACGCAGTATTTT.

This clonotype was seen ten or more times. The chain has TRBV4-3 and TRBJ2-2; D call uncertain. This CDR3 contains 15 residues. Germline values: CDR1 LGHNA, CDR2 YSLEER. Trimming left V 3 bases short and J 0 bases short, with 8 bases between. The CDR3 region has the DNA TGCGCCAGCAGCCAGAGACGGACGAACACCGGGGAGCTGTTTTTT. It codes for CASSQRRTNTGELFF.